This TCR beta chain stems from a study of T cells expressing NK-cell markers. Study-level information: Sequenced donors, eight in total, included seven who were HCMV-seropositive and one who was seronegative.

TCR beta cDNA was generated via 5'RACE template switching incorporating UMIs. TCRdb reanalyzed the 5' RACE reads, giving one entry per CDR3 protein sequence and no DNA. Recorded for this sample: about 32,000 distinct CDR3 sequences. General study results and limits: HCMV specificity of the expanded NKG2C+ T cell clones stayed unclear. In four donors, these clonotypes also led the CD3+CD56-NKG2C+ fraction.

A word on this clonotype: Its antigen is currently unknown.

The sample consisted of blood T cells: a sorted CD56 or NKG2C T cell subset, CD4+ or CD8+ T cells, or bulk PBMC T cells (not recorded which). The receptor was isolated from a woman between 18 and 70 years old in good health.

The CDR3: CASSWRGSPDSNTPYEQYF. The chain joins TRBV5-1 to TRBJ2-7; lacking DNA, the TRBD1 call made by TCRdb goes unchecked. This CDR3 is 19 amino acids long. The germline V gene has CDR1 SGHRS and CDR2 YFSETQ.